Listed here are 19 T cell receptor beta chains from one sample, sequenced in a study of blood T cell repertoires in COVID-19. Assay: immunoSEQ multiplex PCR; the TCRdb copy retains only in-frame clones and omits some. The sample consists of around 170,000 clones, around 72% of them appearing once. The sequencing sample was made of peripheral blood. These receptors were obtained from a woman at least 80 years old with acute or convalescent COVID-19.

This chain links TRBV7-9 with TRBJ2-3; 16 bases match TRBD2. The CDR3 has 18 residues. Losses at the gene ends were 5 bases for V and 4 bases for J; bases not matched to a gene: 9. Germline CDR1 and CDR2: SEHNR and FQNEAQ (reference sequence). The CDR3: CASSPPAGTSGRADTQYF. The CDR3 bases are TGTGCCAGCAGCCCCCCAGCGGGGACTAGCGGGAGGGCAGATACGCAGTATTTT.

The V gene is TRBV19, the J gene TRBJ2-2; 8 positions agree with TRBD1. Germline V gene lookup returns CDR1 LNHDA and CDR2 SQIVND (reference sequence). This CDR3 is built from 14 residues. The V and J ends lost 4 bases and 4 bases, in that order; junction bases with no gene match: 2. The CDR3, as DNA: TGTGCCAGTAGTACGACAGGGGCCACCGGGGAGCTGTTTTTT. Protein sequence: CASSTTGATGELFF.

The gene calls are TRBV7-8 and TRBJ2-1; 7 bases line up with TRBD2. The junction had 4 bases not matched to a gene; V was cut back by 1 base and J by 10 bases. This CDR3 has 13 amino acids. Germline CDR1 reads SGHVS; CDR2 reads FQNEAQ. CDR3 protein: CASSLVGLGEQFF. DNA for the CDR3: TGTGCCAGCAGCTTAGTAGGACTAGGCGAGCAGTTCTTC.

This sequence joins TRBV6-1 and TRBJ2-3, with D possibly being TRBD2 (5 bases). Germline CDR1 and CDR2: MNHNS and SASEGT. CDR3 size: 12 residues. The V gene lost 3 bases and the J gene lost 14 bases, with 15 bases spanning the gap. The chain's CDR3 is CASSDGSAGPYF. The DNA of the CDR3 is TGTGCCAGCAGTGATGGTAGTGCGGGTCCGTATTTT.

The chain has TRBV28 and TRBJ1-2; 9 nucleotides agree with TRBD1. This CDR3 has 12 amino acids. V trimming: 6 bases; J trimming: 8 bases; junction bases outside the gene matches: 4. In germline, CDR1 is MDHEN, CDR2 SYDVKM. The CDR3 sequence: CASRGQGEGYTF. CDR3 in DNA: TGTGCCAGCAGGGGACAGGGAGAGGGCTACACCTTC.

V and J are TRBV9 and TRBJ1-5, with a possible D match to TRBD1 (6 bases). Germline loops: CDR1 SGDLS, CDR2 YYNGEE. The length of the CDR3 is 13 residues. Trimming left V 4 bases short and J 5 bases short, with 10 bases between. CDR3 DNA: TGTGCCAGCAGCACAGGGTGGGATCAGCCCCAGCATTTT. Translation gives CASSTGWDQPQHF.

This clone was found a few times. This chain uses TRBV5-4 with TRBJ2-5; 7 nucleotides agree with TRBD2. Unmatched junction bases numbered 10, after V lost 0 bases and J lost 5 bases. The CDR3 has 16 residues. CDR1 is SGHNT, CDR2 YYREEE, per germline (reference sequence). CDR3 amino acids: CASSLGSGAGRETQYF. CDR3 bases: TGTGCCAGCAGCTTGGGGTCAGGAGCGGGAAGGGAGACCCAGTACTTC.

This chain links TRBV19 with TRBJ1-2; TRBD1 matches 7 bases. Germline V gene lookup returns CDR1 LNHDA and CDR2 SQIVND (reference sequence). The ends lost 11 bases at V and 6 bases at J; junction bases unmatched: 12. This CDR3 contains 13 residues. CDR3 sequence reads: CAANRGGLNGYTF. The CDR3 DNA follows: TGTGCCGCCAACAGAGGGGGCCTTAATGGCTACACCTTC.

The rearrangement joins TRBV19 to TRBJ2-6; D may be TRBD2 (5 bases). The CDR3 loop spans 16 amino acids. V lost 3 bases and J 1 base, leaving 10 bases between the germline ends. Germline CDR1 and CDR2: LNHDA and SQIVND (reference sequence). The chain's CDR3 is CASSMVRTSGANVLTF. The CDR3 nucleotides read TGTGCCAGTAGTATGGTGCGGACTTCTGGGGCCAACGTCCTGACTTTC.

This sequence joins TRBV5-1 and TRBJ2-6; 12 bases align to TRBD2. V dropped 4 bases and J dropped 0; count of bases not matched to a gene: 2. Germline CDR1 is SGHRS and CDR2 is YFSETQ. This CDR3 is built from 17 residues. The CDR3 bases are TGCGCCAGCAGCAGGACTAGCGGGGACTCTGGGGCCAACGTCCTGACTTTC. It is translated as CASSRTSGDSGANVLTF.

V gene TRBV18 combines with J gene TRBJ2-5; maybe TRBD2 (5 bases). The CDR3 has 15 residues. The V end was cut by 6 bases, the J end by 5 bases, with 19 bases between. Germline-derived CDR1 and CDR2 are KGHSH and LQKENI. The CDR3 region is CASSLDLERRETQYF. CDR3 in DNA: TGTGCCAGCTCGCTAGACCTAGAGCGGCGGGAGACCCAGTACTTC.

This clone was recorded a few times. The chain links TRBV6-4 to TRBJ2-5; TRBD1 is a possible D gene (5 bases). CDR1 MRHNA and CDR2 SNTAGT come from the germline V gene. This CDR3 contains 13 residues. The V and J ends lost 3 bases and 5 bases respectively, with 10 bases between them. The CDR3 DNA follows: TGTGCCAGCAGTGAACAGGACGGGGAGACCCAGTACTTC. Translating it yields CASSEQDGETQYF.

The table lists this clone with a few counts. V and J are TRBV18 and TRBJ2-3; 14 nucleotides line up with TRBD2. Germline V gene data show CDR1 as KGHSH and CDR2 as LQKENI. The CDR3 has 16 amino acids. V was clipped by 3 bases and J by 3 bases; unmatched bases: 2. The CDR3 DNA is TGTGCCAGCTCACCGGGACTAGCGGGAGCGACAGATACGCAGTATTTT. As protein: CASSPGLAGATDTQYF.

The chain links TRBV5-1 to TRBJ1-2, with D perhaps TRBD1 (6 bases). Germline loops: CDR1 SGHRS, CDR2 YFSETQ. The ends were cut back, 4 bases at V and 8 bases at J, with 21 bases in the middle. CDR3 length: 15 residues. The CDR3 nucleotides are TGCGCCAGCAGCCCCGAGACAGGACCACGGGGAGGCTACACCTTC. Encoded protein: CASSPETGPRGGYTF.

The V call is TRBV7-2, the J call TRBJ1-1; TRBD1 agrees at 7 bases. CDR3 size: 14 residues. Germline trimming cut 6 bases from V and 1 base from J; bases unmatched to any gene: 5. Germline V gene sequence: CDR1 SGHTA, CDR2 FQGNSA. The CDR3 spells CASRYTGANTEAFF. In DNA, the CDR3 is TGTGCCAGCAGGTACACAGGGGCGAACACTGAAGCTTTCTTT.

The chain uses TRBV7-3 and TRBJ2-2, with D possibly matching TRBD1 (6 bases). The CDR3 runs to 15 residues. Germline loops: CDR1 SGHTA, CDR2 FQGTGA. Between the trimmed V and J ends, which lost 5 bases and 8 bases, there was a span of 18 bases. The CDR3 is CASSGNRDKSGELFF. CDR3 coding DNA: TGTGCCAGCAGCGGTAACAGGGATAAATCGGGGGAGCTGTTTTTT.

The chain recombines TRBV27 with TRBJ2-7; 16 bases are a match to TRBD2. The CDR3 has 18 residues. CDR1 is MNHEY, CDR2 SMNVEV, per germline (reference sequence). The V gene end was trimmed by 3 bases and the J gene end by 1 base; junction bases not matched to a gene: 6. The CDR3 here is CASSLGLAGGPVSYEQYF. The DNA of the CDR3 is TGTGCCAGCAGTTTGGGACTAGCGGGAGGGCCGGTATCCTACGAGCAGTACTTC.

This clone was counted only a few times. This chain joins TRBV14 and TRBJ2-2, with 8 bases that match TRBD1. The V gene's germline CDR1 is SGHDN and CDR2 FVKESK. The CDR3 has 17 residues. J was trimmed by 1 base and V by 4 bases; bases with no gene match: 8. The CDR3 DNA reads as TGTGCCAGCAGCCTTGGACCCGGGACAGGGAACACCGGGGAGCTGTTTTTT. This translates into CASSLGPGTGNTGELFF.

V usage is TRBV19 and J usage is TRBJ2-3; tentative D call: TRBD1 (5 bases). Germline loops: CDR1 LNHDA, CDR2 SQIVND (reference sequence). The CDR3 has 13 residues. The germline V and J ends were trimmed by 1 base and 3 bases, with 5 bases remaining between them. CDR3 nucleotide sequence: TGTGCCAGTAGTATAGGACAGACAGATACGCAGTATTTT. Translation: CASSIGQTDTQYF.